This TCR beta chain is drawn from a study of T-cell reconstitution after alpha-beta-depleted transplantation in children. Study-wide results and limits: T-cell counts and diversity at one year post-transplant came mainly from newly produced T cells. Where alpha-beta T cells came from about two months after transplant was reportedly several hundred expanded graft clones. Diversity of TCRbeta at day 60 was high in some patients, arising from surviving recipient T cells and thymic progenitors.

CDR1 SGHNT and CDR2 YYREEE come from the germline V gene (reference sequence). CDR3 length: 15 residues. V gave up 5 bases and J gave up 0 bases; unmatched junction bases: 4. The authors prepared the TCRbeta library with unique molecular identifiers. TCRdb recomputed calls from the PCR reads with MiXCR, one row per CDR3 protein. The sample contains nearly 350,000 distinct CDR3 sequences, 15% to 20% of which appear only once. This clonotype came up a few times. Its antigen is not known. The chain employs TRBV5-4 and TRBJ1-1, with 10 bases identical to TRBD1. This TCR was sampled from a male patient aged 2-10 years who had a stem cell transplant for acute lymphoblastic leukemia, so the T cells may come from the graft donor. The sample in question was PBMCs, mostly from graft donor cells, obtained 360 days after TCRalphabeta/CD19-depleted stem cell transplant. This CDR3 is CASRTGTGVNTEAFF. The CDR3 DNA follows: TGTGCCAGCAGGACCGGGACAGGGGTGAACACTGAAGCTTTCTTT.